This T cell receptor (beta chain) was obtained from a study of blood T cell repertoires in COVID-19. As for the study in general: The samples span acute and convalescent COVID-19 from the United States, Italy and Spain. T cells, B-cell-depleted T cells, or PBMCs provided the cDNA or gDNA that served as material.

Germline V lookup: CDR1 SGHNT, CDR2 YENEEA. This CDR3 comprises 15 residues. After removal of 5 bases from V and 4 bases from J, the junction contained 4 bases not matched to a gene. Original methodology: Reference gene primer amplification yielded estimated nucleated cell counts. TCRdb's copy holds only in-frame clones and misses some; the assay was immunoSEQ multiplex PCR. The V and J calls and clone size are taken from that table; D and trimming were inferred from the DNA. Found here are some 250,000 clones, around 85% of them singletons; the top ten hold about an eighth. Seattle researchers signed up patients amid active infection and tracked them longitudinally.

The specimen was peripheral blood. The TCR originated in a woman aged 30 to 39 with COVID-19, enrolled during active disease. This chain uses TRBV11-3 with TRBJ2-2; 10 positions agree with TRBD1. This CDR3 reads CASSTRTGGTGELFF. In DNA form, the CDR3 reads TGTGCCAGCAGCACCCGGACAGGGGGCACCGGGGAGCTGTTTTTT.